This T cell receptor (beta chain) stems from a study of Ad26.COV2.S vaccination and SARS-CoV-2 variants. Study context: Donor was in the COV1001 Ad26.COV2.S trial arm. General study findings and limits: While placebo recipients had lower spike-specific TCR breadth, vaccine recipients had more. Researchers reported similar non-spike TCR breadth in vaccine and placebo recipients. Responses of spike-specific T cells (both CD8+ and CD4+) reportedly showed substantial breadth after vaccination.

Trimming took 4 bases from V and 1 from J; bases not matched to a gene: 5. The germline V gene has CDR1 SGHRS and CDR2 YFSETQ. The CDR3 length is 14 residues. Specified treatment: 15 to 20 received Ad26.COV2.S at low or high dose, single or two shots; roughly five received placebo; per-sample allocation not given. Collection of the samples took place on day 63 after the first injection of vaccine or placebo. Remarks on this clone: Its target is unknown.

Measured with immunoSEQ multiplex PCR; TCRdb has only the in-frame clones, and not every one. The sample shows 250,000 to 300,000 clones, 87% of them seen only once. The starting material was peripheral blood, obtained in a trial of Ad26.COV2.S vaccine versus placebo. The chain is built from TRBV5-1 and TRBJ2-7, with TRBD1 matching 7 bases. This receptor was identified in a person between 18 and 59 years old who received the Ad26.COV2.S COVID-19 vaccine or a placebo. The CDR3 DNA sequence: TGCGCCAGCAGCCAAAGGGACAGTTCCTACGAGCAGTACTTC. This codes for CASSQRDSSYEQYF.